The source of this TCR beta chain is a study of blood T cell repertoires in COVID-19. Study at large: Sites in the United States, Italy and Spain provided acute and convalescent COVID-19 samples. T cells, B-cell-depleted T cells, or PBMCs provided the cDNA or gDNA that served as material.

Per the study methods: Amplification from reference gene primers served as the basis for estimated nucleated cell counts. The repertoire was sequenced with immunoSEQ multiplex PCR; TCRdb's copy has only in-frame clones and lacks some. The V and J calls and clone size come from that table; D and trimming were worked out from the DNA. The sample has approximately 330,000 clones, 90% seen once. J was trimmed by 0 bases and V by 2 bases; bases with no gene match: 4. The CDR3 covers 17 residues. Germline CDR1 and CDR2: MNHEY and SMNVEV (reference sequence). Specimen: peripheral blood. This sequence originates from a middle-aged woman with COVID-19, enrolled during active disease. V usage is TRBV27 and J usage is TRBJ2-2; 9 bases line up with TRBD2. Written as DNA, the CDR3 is TGTGCCAGCAGTTTAGAAGCGGGAGGCCCGAACACCGGGGAGCTGTTTTTT. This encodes CASSLEAGGPNTGELFF.